The following is a TCR beta chain sequence with its context. Its antigen is undetermined. Sequencing used immunoSEQ multiplex PCR; TCRdb keeps in-frame clones, though not all of them. The sample lists around 130,000 clones, approximately 96% occurring once. Thymic samples were excised during corrective heart operations. Donor material was obtained from healthy Finnish infants undergoing corrective surgery for congenital heart defects. This CDR3 has 13 amino acids. This record belongs to a study of human thymus T cells. Study observations and caveats: Related research reported highly overlapping thymic repertoires among unrelated individuals. Thymic and blood repertoires showed apparently biased V and J gene usage.

Sequencing was carried out using thymus tissue. The sequence came from a boy under three years old with a congenital heart defect but otherwise immunologically healthy. The chain uses TRBV21-1 and TRBJ2-1; the tabulated D call, TRBD2, remains unverified against the DNA. TRBV21-1 is marked as a pseudogene. In DNA, the CDR3 is TGTGCCTTCCCCCAGCGGAGCTACAATGAGCAGTTCTTC. Protein: CAFPQRSYNEQFF.